The TCR beta chain described here comes from a study of OX40 agonist ivuxolimab in advanced cancers. TCRdb's copy holds only in-frame clones and misses some; the assay was immunoSEQ multiplex PCR. This sample has approximately 97,000 clones, with roughly 90% found just once. This clone turned up a few times. The CDR3 is 15 amino acids. The V gene lost 5 bases and the J gene lost 1 base, with 14 bases spanning the gap. Looked up from germline, CDR1 is SEHNR and CDR2 is FQNEAQ (reference sequence). The chain joins TRBV7-9 to TRBJ1-1, with D possibly matching TRBD1 (5 bases). The sequenced sample was CD4+ or CD8+ T cells sorted from blood, obtained in a trial of the OX40 agonist ivuxolimab. The source of this sequence is an adult with an advanced solid tumor such as melanoma, head and neck, liver or kidney cancer. The CDR3 bases are TGTGCCAGCAGCGGTGGGGCAGGATCGAACACTGAAGCTTTCTTT. Amino acid sequence: CASSGGAGSNTEAFF.